Following are 10 T cell receptor beta chains from one sample sequenced in a study of T cell clonality in common variable immunodeficiency (dated by TCRdb to about 2015). Overall study results and their limits: CVID TCRbeta sequences were reported to have fewer deletions and N-nucleotide insertions and to lack highly modified clones with 13 or more V deletions.

Receptor amplification or capture employed the immunoSEQ multiplex PCR assay. TCRdb stores this immuneACCESS table with in-frame sequences only. Part of the clones is absent; in the studies checked, under half of the shortfall reflects unresolved V genes, and no reason is known for the rest. In this sample the table shows over 5,500 clones, and no singletons are among them. Of the sample, about 20% falls within the top ten clones. Their recognized antigens are unknown. The sequenced material came from peripheral blood mononuclear cells. The receptors were gathered from a human donor with common variable immunodeficiency.

Notes on this clone: The read finishes 3 residues shy of the CDR3 end, and the germline J gene is used to complete it. The chain employs TRBV5-4 and TRBJ2-7; D perhaps matches TRBD1 (5 bases). There are 13 residues in the CDR3. CDR1 and CDR2 (germline): SGHNT, YYREEE (reference sequence). Trimming took 1 base from V and 6 from J, leaving 11 bases between them. CDR3 bases read: TGTGCCAGCAGCTTGAGGGGTGTGAGCGAG. It yields the protein CASSLRGVSE. The whole CDR3 reads CASSLRGVSEQYF.

This clone was observed a handful of times. The missing CDR3 end, 3 residues past where the read stops, is filled in from the germline J gene. The genes are TRBV7-6 and TRBJ2-1; possible D gene TRBD2, 6 bases. The CDR3 has 15 residues. V was pared by 1 base and J by 8 bases, with 15 bases between. Per the germline V gene, CDR1 is SGHVS and CDR2 is FNYEAQ. The DNA read from the CDR3 is TGTGCCAGCAGCTTAGTGGGGGGTCCGTCCGATGAG. It codes for CASSLVGGPSDE. The full-length CDR3 reads as CASSLVGGPSDEQFF.

With regard to this clone: The read terminates 3 residues before the CDR3 end, so the remaining end is supplied by the germline J gene. The rearrangement links TRBV7-6 to TRBJ2-7; 9 bases fit TRBD1. The V and J ends lost 4 bases and 4 bases, in that order; junction bases with no gene match: 2. The CDR3 length is 13 residues. Germline V gene lookup returns CDR1 SGHVS and CDR2 FNYEAQ. Partial CDR3 DNA: TGTGCCAGCAGCTACGACAGGGGGTACGAG. It codes for CASSYDRGYE. The entire CDR3 sequence reads CASSYDRGYEQYF.

Notes on this clone: The read ends 3 residues shy of where the CDR3 ends; the end is completed using the germline J gene. The gene calls are TRBV11-3 and TRBJ1-5; a weak D match, TRBD1 (5 bases). Germline CDR1 and CDR2: SGHNT and YENEEA. The CDR3 is 13 amino acids. Trimming pared 4 bases from V and 6 bases from J, leaving 10 bases between. The CDR3 DNA, read in part, is TGTGCCAGCAGCTCGGGGGGGGGTCAGCCC. Translating it yields CASSSGGGQP. The whole CDR3 protein is CASSSGGGQPQHF.

Notes on this clone: The CDR3 extends 3 residues past the end of the read, so its final part is completed from the germline J gene. J is TRBJ2-5 and V is TRBV29-1; D may be TRBD2 (6 bases). Germline values: CDR1 SQVTM, CDR2 ANQGSEA. Trimming cost V 4 bases and J 6 bases, with 27 bases left between them. The CDR3 length is 17 residues. The DNA read from the CDR3 is TGCAGCGTTGTACCCACCAACCTCGGGGGTGTGGGGAAGACC. Protein product: CSVVPTNLGGVGKT. The full CDR3 protein is CSVVPTNLGGVGKTQYF. Full variable domain (outside the CDR3, taken from reference TRBV29-1 and TRBJ2-5): SAVISQKPSRDICQRGTSLTIQCQVDSQVTMMFWYRQQPGQSLTLIATANQGSEATYESGFVIDKFPISRPNLTFSTLTVSNMSPEDSSIYLCSVVPTNLGGVGKTQYFGPGTRLLVL.

This clone occurred many times. Coverage ceases 3 residues before the CDR3 finishes, and the germline J gene fills in the end. The chain joins TRBV5-5 to TRBJ1-2, with 8 bases that match TRBD1. The CDR3 covers 13 residues. CDR1 SGHKS and CDR2 YYEKEE come from the germline V gene (reference sequence). V was clipped by 3 bases and J by 7 bases; unmatched bases: 5. The sequenced part of the CDR3 DNA is TGTGCCAGCAGCTCCGGACAGGGAAGTGGC. It encodes CASSSGQGSG. The complete CDR3 sequence is CASSSGQGSGYTF.

About this clone: The read halts 3 residues ahead of the CDR3 end, with the missing end drawn from the germline J gene. The chain joins TRBV18 to TRBJ2-2; D is unclear. Per germline, CDR1 KGHSH and CDR2 LQKENI. V was trimmed by 8 bases and J by 2 bases, leaving 3 bases between them. The CDR3 consists of 11 residues. The CDR3 region is CASTNTGELFF. CDR3 bases read: TGTGCCAGCACAAACACCGGGGAG. Complete variable domain (other parts from reference TRBV18 and TRBJ2-2): NAGVMQNPRHLVRRRGQEARLRCSPMKGHSHVYWYRQLPEEGLKFMVYLQKENIIDESGMPKERFSAEFPKEGPSILRIQQVVRGDSAAYFCASTNTGELFFGEGSRLTVL.

This clone has at least ten counts. The read terminates 3 residues before the CDR3 end, so the remaining end is supplied by the germline J gene. The chain links TRBV18 to TRBJ1-1, with D hard to call. Deletions cut 2 bases from V and 2 bases from J, with 12 bases between. CDR3 size: 15 residues. Looked up from germline, CDR1 is KGHSH and CDR2 is LQKENI. The covered CDR3 bases are TGTGCCAGCTCACCATTGAACAGCTTTAACACTGAA. Translating it yields CASSPLNSFNTE. The full CDR3 sequence reads CASSPLNSFNTEAFF.

This clone was seen repeatedly, ten times or more. The CDR3 end falls 3 residues outside the read, so it is completed with the germline J gene. The rearrangement links TRBV7-2 to TRBJ1-6, with unresolved D. The germline V and J ends were trimmed by 1 base and 8 bases, with 9 bases remaining between them. Germline V lookup: CDR1 SGHTA, CDR2 FQGNSA. The CDR3 has 14 amino acids. The covered CDR3 bases are TGTGCCAGCAGCTTAGACGGTAGATATTCACCC. Residues: CASSLDGRYSP. The whole CDR3 region reads CASSLDGRYSPLHF.

About this clone: The read gets to within 3 residues of the CDR3 end, and the germline J gene fills in the rest. The chain is built from TRBV11-2 and TRBJ2-5, with TRBD2 matching over 12 bases. CDR3 length: 15 amino acids. CDR1 SGHAT and CDR2 FQNNGV come from the germline V gene. V lost 5 bases to trimming and J lost 3 bases; unmatched junction nucleotides: 4. Here the CDR3 reads CASSMRLAGEETQYF. Partial CDR3 DNA: TGTGCCAGCAGCATGAGACTAGCGGGAGAAGAGACC.